The subject of this entry is one T cell receptor beta chain. Trimming left V 0 bases short and J 4 bases short, with 6 bases between. Germline values: CDR1 SGHDN, CDR2 FVKESK. This CDR3 is built from 13 residues. The data derive from a study of blood T cell repertoires in COVID-19. This table comes from immunoSEQ multiplex PCR, and its TCRdb copy is limited to in-frame clones, with some not included. The data show fewer than 85,000 clones, about 68% seen once. Sequences were obtained from peripheral blood. The sequence derives from a woman in her seventies with acute or convalescent COVID-19. This rearrangement joins TRBV14 to TRBJ1-1, with D hard to call. The CDR3 region has the DNA TGTGCCAGCAGCCAAGATCTCCTCACTGAAGCTTTCTTT. This codes for CASSQDLLTEAFF.